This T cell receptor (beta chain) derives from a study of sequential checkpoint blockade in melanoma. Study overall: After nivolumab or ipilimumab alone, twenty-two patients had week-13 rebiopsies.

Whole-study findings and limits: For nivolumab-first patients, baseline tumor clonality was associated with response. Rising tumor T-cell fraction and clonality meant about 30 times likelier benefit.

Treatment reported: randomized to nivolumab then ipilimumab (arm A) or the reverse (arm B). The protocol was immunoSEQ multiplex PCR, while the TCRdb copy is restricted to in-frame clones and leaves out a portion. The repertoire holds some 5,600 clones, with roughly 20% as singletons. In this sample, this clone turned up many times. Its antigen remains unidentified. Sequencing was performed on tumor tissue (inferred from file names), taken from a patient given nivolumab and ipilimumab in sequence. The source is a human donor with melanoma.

The CDR3 DNA follows: TGTGCCAGCAGCTGGGACAGGAGGGCGGTCTATGGCTACACCTTC. It yields the protein CASSWDRRAVYGYTF. V and J are TRBV11-3 and TRBJ1-2; 8 bases map to TRBD1. CDR3 size: 15 residues. Per the germline V gene, CDR1 is SGHNT and CDR2 is YENEEA. The ends lost 4 bases at V and 4 bases at J; junction bases unmatched: 8. The whole variable domain, filled in from reference TRBV11-3 and TRBJ1-2, reads EAGVVQSPRYKIIEKKQPVAFWCNPISGHNTLYWYLQNLGQGPELLIRYENEEAVDDSQLPKDRFSAERLKGVDSTLKIQPAELGDSAVYLCASSWDRRAVYGYTFGSGTRLTVV.